The present T cell receptor (beta chain) was sequenced within a study of blood T cells in healthy people across ages. Study outcomes and limitations: Higher diversity, along with more naive CD4+ cells, distinguished long-lived donors from aged donors.

For the second PCR, which ran for about 7 to 11 cycles, a sample-barcoded 5' primer and a J-beta primer mix were used. All cDNA molecules were each tagged by a template-switch adaptor with 12 random nucleotides. TCRdb reprocessed the 5' RACE reads via MiXCR and lists one record per CDR3 protein. The profile shows hundreds of thousands of distinct CDR3 sequences, 20% to 30% of them singletons. Only a few counts were recorded for this clonotype. Its antigen remains unidentified. J was trimmed by 1 base and V by 0 bases; bases with no gene match: 7. Germline CDR1 reads LGHNA; CDR2 reads YNFKEQ. The CDR3 contains 18 residues. This sample also appeared in a second study, on T cells of mothers and their children.

The sample taken for sequencing was blood. This receptor was identified in a boy younger than 18 in good health. The V gene is TRBV4-2, the J gene TRBJ2-5; TRBD2 aligns across 11 bases. The CDR3 sequence is CASSQELTSGAIQETQYF. CDR3 nucleotides: TGTGCCAGCAGCCAAGAACTGACTAGCGGGGCAATCCAAGAGACCCAGTACTTC.